This T cell receptor beta chain was observed in a study of blood T cell repertoires in COVID-19 (dated by TCRdb to about 2020). With respect to the entire study: Samples from collaborators originated in the United States, Italy and Spain and spanned both the acute and convalescent phases of COVID-19. The repertoires were released in a freely available public database intended as a resource for research on the immune response to SARS-CoV-2. The samples were drawn from two sources: the first 160 participants of the ongoing ImmuneRACE study, and 1,254 subjects contributed by 6 global collaborators. Deeply sampled blood TCRbeta repertoires from subjects exposed to, actively infected with, or recovered from COVID-19 were included in the dataset. The prospective study material was composed of cDNA or gDNA derived from T cells, B-cell-depleted T cells, or PBMCs. Sample metadata almost always included a de-identified subject ID, COVID-19 status, age in years and sex. HLA class I and class II types, where available, came from metadata supplied by the sample provider rather than from assay-based typing. Study-wide findings and limitations: The quantity of clinical and demographic metadata differed by source and by participant and was supplied without curation.

The collaborating institutions used their own protocols to collect whole blood in K2EDTA tubes. Collaborator samples were shipped for TCRbeta analysis as frozen whole blood, isolated PBMCs, or DNA extracted from either sample type. Germline trimming: 0 bases from V, 6 bases from J; junction bases outside gene matches: 1. Counted from cysteine to phenylalanine, this CDR3 has 13 amino acids. The sequence is cut down to CDR3 DNA, 39 bases in frame from base 1. As encoded in the germline V gene, CDR1 is SGHRS while CDR2 is YFSETQ. The immunoSEQ Assay, a bias-controlled multiplex PCR, was used to amplify TCRbeta CDR3 regions from genomic DNA. As for the authors' bioinformatics: Nucleated cell counts per sample were estimated from amplification of reference gene primers within the assay. To quantify the absolute abundance of each unique TCRbeta CDR3 rearrangement, sequence reads were collapsed and filtered. For each sample, productive Simpson clonality was calculated as the square root of Simpson's diversity index over productive rearrangements. The clones in this table, taken by TCRdb from immuneACCESS, are in-frame only. Not every clone is retained; where verified, under half of the shortfall comes from an unresolved V gene, and the cause of the rest is unknown. V and J calls plus clone size are reproduced from that table; the DNA served to infer D and trimming. This sample lists roughly 98,000 clones; over 80% were detected once. The top ten clonotypes cover under 7.5% of the sample.

Concerning this clone itself: Its binding antigen is unknown. Base qualities are not provided; no much larger clone lies one nucleotide away.

The receptor comes from a woman aged 60-75 years with active COVID-19. The V and J segments used are TRBV5-1 and TRBJ2-7; 9 central nucleotides agree with TRBD1. Sample: peripheral blood. DNA sequence: TGCGCCAGCAGCTTGGGGACAGGGGCCGAGCAGTACTTC. It translates to CASSLGTGAEQYF.